These 3 T cell receptor beta chains were all obtained from the same sample, sequenced in a study of T cell responses to AZD1222 COVID-19 vaccine. Libraries were prepared by immunoSEQ multiplex PCR; TCRdb keeps only in-frame clonotypes and omits some of them. The sample holds about 94,000 clones, 85% seen once. The input for sequencing was peripheral blood, taken 28 days after the second AZD1222 dose. These receptors all come from an adult who received the AZD1222 COVID-19 vaccine.

This clone was detected only a few times. V is TRBV27 and J is TRBJ2-7; 9 bases line up with TRBD2. The CDR3 is 14 residues long. Unmatched junction bases numbered 7, after V lost 5 bases and J lost 5 bases. Germline V gives CDR1 MNHEY, CDR2 SMNVEV (reference sequence). The CDR3 nucleotides read TGTGCCAGCAGTGACCTAGCGGGAACCCACGAGCAGTACTTC. Protein sequence: CASSDLAGTHEQYF.

The J gene is TRBJ2-6, the V gene TRBV29-1; TRBD1 aligns across 11 bases. Germline loops: CDR1 SQVTM, CDR2 ANQGSEA. V was pared by 7 bases and J by 0 bases, with 8 bases of the junction left unmatched. The CDR3 runs 17 residues. CDR3 sequence (DNA): TGCAGCGGTAGTACCGGGACAGGGGGCTCTGGGGCCAACGTCCTGACTTTC. Its protein product is CSGSTGTGGSGANVLTF.

The genes are TRBV7-8 and TRBJ1-5; no firm D call. CDR3 size: 15 residues. CDR1 SGHVS and CDR2 FQNEAQ come from the germline V gene. V lost 3 bases and J lost 0, with 9 bases in between. CDR3 DNA: TGTGCCAGCAGCTTTCTAACCTATAGCAATCAGCCCCAGCATTTT. Encoded protein: CASSFLTYSNQPQHF.